The source of this T cell receptor beta chain is a study of response to subunit inactivated influenza vaccine. In TCRdb, the RT-PCR reads were re-called with MiXCR into one record per CDR3 protein. The sample has 500,000 to 600,000 distinct CDR3 sequences, roughly 13% seen once. Findings and limits, study-wide: Authors proposed each seasonal influenza vaccination draws in few new T cells.

The CDR3 is 16 residues long. Deletions cut 4 bases from V and 1 base from J, with 14 bases between. The V gene's germline CDR1 is SGHRS and CDR2 YFSETQ. With regard to this clonotype: Its antigen is not identified.

The receptor's source is a man aged 50 to 59 who received an inactivated influenza vaccine. Sequences were derived from PBMCs from blood, sampled more than 35 days after vaccination. The chain is built from TRBV5-1 and TRBJ2-2; TRBD1 or TRBD2 may be the D gene (5 bases each). CDR3: CASSPLVGGNTGELFF. Here the CDR3 DNA reads TGCGCCAGCAGCCCACTGGTTGGGGGGAACACCGGGGAGCTGTTTTTT.